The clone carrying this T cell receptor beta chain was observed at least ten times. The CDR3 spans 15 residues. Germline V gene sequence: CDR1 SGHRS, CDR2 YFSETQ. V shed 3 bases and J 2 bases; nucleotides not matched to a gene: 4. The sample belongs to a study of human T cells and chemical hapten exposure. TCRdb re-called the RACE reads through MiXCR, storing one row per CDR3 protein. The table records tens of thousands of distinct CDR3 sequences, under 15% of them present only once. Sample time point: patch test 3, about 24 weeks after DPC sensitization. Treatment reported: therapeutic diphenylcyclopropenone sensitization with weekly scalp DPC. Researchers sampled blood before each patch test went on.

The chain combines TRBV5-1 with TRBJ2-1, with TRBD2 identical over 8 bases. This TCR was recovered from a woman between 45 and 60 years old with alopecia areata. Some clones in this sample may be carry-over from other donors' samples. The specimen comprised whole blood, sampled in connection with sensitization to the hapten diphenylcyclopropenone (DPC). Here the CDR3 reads CASSSSGSTYNEQFF. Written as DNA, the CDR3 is TGCGCCAGCAGCTCAAGCGGGAGTACCTACAATGAGCAGTTCTTC.